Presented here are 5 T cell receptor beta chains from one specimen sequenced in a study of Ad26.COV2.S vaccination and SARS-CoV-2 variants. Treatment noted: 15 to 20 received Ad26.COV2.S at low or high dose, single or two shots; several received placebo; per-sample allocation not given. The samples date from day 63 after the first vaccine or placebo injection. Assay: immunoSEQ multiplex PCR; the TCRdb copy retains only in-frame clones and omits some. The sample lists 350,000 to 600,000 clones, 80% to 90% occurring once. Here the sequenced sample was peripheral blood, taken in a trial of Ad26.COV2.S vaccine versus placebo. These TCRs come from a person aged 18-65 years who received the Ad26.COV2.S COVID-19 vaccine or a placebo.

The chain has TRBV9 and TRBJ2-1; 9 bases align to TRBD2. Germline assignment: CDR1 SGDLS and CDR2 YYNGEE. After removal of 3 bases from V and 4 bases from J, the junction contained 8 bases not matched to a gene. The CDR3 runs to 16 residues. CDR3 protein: CASSESGRGGYNEQFF. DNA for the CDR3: TGTGCCAGCAGCGAGAGCGGGCGGGGGGGTTACAATGAGCAGTTCTTC.

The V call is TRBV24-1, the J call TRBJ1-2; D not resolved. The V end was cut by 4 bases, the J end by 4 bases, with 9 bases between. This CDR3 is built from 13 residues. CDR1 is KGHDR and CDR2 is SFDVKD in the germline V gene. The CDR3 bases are TGTGCCACCAGTGACCGGGGAATCTATGGCTACACCTTC. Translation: CATSDRGIYGYTF.

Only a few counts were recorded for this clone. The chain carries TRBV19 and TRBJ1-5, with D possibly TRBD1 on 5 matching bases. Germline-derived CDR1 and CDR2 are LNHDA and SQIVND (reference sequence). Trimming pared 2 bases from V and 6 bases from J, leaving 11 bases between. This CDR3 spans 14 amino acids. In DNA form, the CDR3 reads TGTGCCAGTAGTATAAGTGGGGGTACTCAGCCCCAGCATTTT. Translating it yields CASSISGGTQPQHF.

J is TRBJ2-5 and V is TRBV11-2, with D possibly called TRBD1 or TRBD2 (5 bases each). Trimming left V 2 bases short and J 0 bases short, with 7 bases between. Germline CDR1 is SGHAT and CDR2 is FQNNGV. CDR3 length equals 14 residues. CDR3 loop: CASSLSGHQETQYF. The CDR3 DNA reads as TGTGCCAGCAGCTTATCGGGACACCAAGAGACCCAGTACTTC.

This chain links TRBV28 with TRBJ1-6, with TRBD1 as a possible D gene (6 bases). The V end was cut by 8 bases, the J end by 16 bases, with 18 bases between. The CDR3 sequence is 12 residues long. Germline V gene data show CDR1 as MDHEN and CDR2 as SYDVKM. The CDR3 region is CASGLPGQPLHF. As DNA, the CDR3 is TGTGCCAGCGGACTTCCGGGACAACCGCTCCACTTT.